What follows are 4 T cell receptor beta chains derived from one specimen sequenced in a study of T-cell memory formation after mild COVID-19. Via MiXCR, TCRdb re-called the 5' RACE reads, giving one row per CDR3 protein. The repertoire holds over 350,000 distinct CDR3 sequences, with approximately 24% as singletons. The sample taken for sequencing was PBMCs or a T cell subset sorted from them (not recorded which). The receptors were sampled from an adult woman who had mild COVID-19 (a few samples of this study predate the infection). Cell type and time point are not known.

This clonotype was counted between two and nine times. The CDR3 coding sequence is TGTGCCAGCAGCCAAGATCCGGGACAGGGATTCTACGAGCAGTACTTC. Protein sequence: CASSQDPGQGFYEQYF. The chain links TRBV3-1 to TRBJ2-7; TRBD1 matches 9 bases. J lost 3 bases, V lost 0 bases, and 6 bases had no gene match. Germline loops: CDR1 LGHDT, CDR2 YNNKEL (reference sequence). The CDR3 is 16 residues long.

This clonotype came up a few times. The rearrangement uses TRBV15 and TRBJ2-1; D unclear. CDR3 length equals 12 residues. Germline CDR1 is LNHNV and CDR2 is YYDKDF (reference sequence). With 6 bases removed from V and 5 bases from J, the gap between germline ends came to 8 bases. The CDR3: CATSDLDNEQFF. As DNA, the CDR3 is TGTGCCACCAGTGATTTGGACAATGAGCAGTTCTTC.

The chain is built from TRBV12-3 or TRBV12-4 and TRBJ2-3; D may be TRBD2 (6 bases). V lost 0 bases and J 0 bases, leaving 13 bases between the germline ends. The CDR3 has 17 residues. The CDR3 here is CASSLAGGAVSTDTQYF. The CDR3 nucleotides read TGTGCCAGCAGTTTAGCGGGAGGAGCGGTTAGCACAGATACGCAGTATTTT.

The chain recombines TRBV5-6 with TRBJ1-4; unclear D gene. CDR1 SGHDT and CDR2 YYEEEE come from the germline V gene. Trimming pared 1 base from V and 10 bases from J, leaving 8 bases between. This CDR3 contains 12 residues. In DNA, the CDR3 is TGTGCCAGCAGCTTGCAGGTCGGAAAACTGTTTTTT. This encodes CASSLQVGKLFF.